This section outlines one T cell receptor (beta chain) sequence together with its context. The antigen it recognizes is unknown. No per-base quality is available; no much larger clone lies one base away. Whole blood was collected in K2EDTA tubes by collaborating institutions according to the institutions' own protocols. For TCRbeta analysis, collaborators shipped samples in one of three forms: frozen whole blood, isolated PBMCs, or DNA extracted from either of those sample types. The junction shows trimming of 5 bases on V and 5 bases on J, plus 7 bases between the germline ends. As encoded in the germline V gene (reference sequence), CDR1 is MNHNY while CDR2 is SVGAGI. There are 12 amino acids in the CDR3, from cysteine to phenylalanine inclusive. CDR3 DNA only is kept here, 36 bases in frame from base 1. These data come from a study of blood T cell repertoires in COVID-19 (dated by TCRdb to the early 2020s). About the full investigation: Samples covering the acute and convalescent phases of COVID-19 were provided by collaborators in the United States, Italy and Spain. The material from the prospective study consisted of cDNA or gDNA derived from T cells, B-cell-depleted T cells, or PBMCs. Deeply sampled blood TCRbeta repertoires from subjects exposed to, actively infected with, or recovered from COVID-19 were included in the dataset. The repertoires were made available in a free public database intended to serve as a resource for research on the immune response to SARS-CoV-2. Samples were obtained from the ongoing ImmuneRACE study (first 160 participants) and from about 1,300 subjects provided by 6 global collaborators. The sample metadata nearly always contained a de-identified subject ID, COVID-19 status, age in years and sex. Where available, HLA class I and class II types were taken from metadata supplied by the sample provider and were not determined by assay-based typing. What the authors observed across the whole study: How much clinical and demographic metadata was included differed by source and by participant, and the metadata was provided uncurated.

TCRbeta CDR3 regions were amplified from genomic DNA by means of the immunoSEQ Assay, a bias-controlled multiplex PCR. From the authors' description of their analysis: The number of nucleated cells in each sample was estimated by amplification of reference gene primers within the assay. Sequence reads were collapsed and filtered to measure the absolute abundance of every unique TCRbeta CDR3 rearrangement. For each sample, productive Simpson clonality was calculated by taking the square root of Simpson's diversity index across productive rearrangements. Sourced from immuneACCESS, this table was stored by TCRdb with only in-frame sequences that have V and J called. A share of the clones is absent; for the studies checked, an unresolved V gene accounts for under half, and the remainder has no known explanation. That table gives V, J and clone size, and the DNA gave D and trimming. The sample table holds over 150,000 clones, of which approximately 78% were seen once. The ten largest clonotypes hold around 1.7% of the sample.

The sequence derives from a man older than 75 with acute or convalescent COVID-19. The V gene is TRBV6-6 and the J gene is TRBJ2-1; there is no confident call for the D gene. Specimen: peripheral blood. The nucleotide sequence reads as follows: TGTGCCAGCAGTGGTTCAGACAATGAGCAGTTCTTC. The encoded protein is CASSGSDNEQFF.